This T cell receptor beta chain comes out of a study of T cells in Graves' hyperthyroidism and ophthalmopathy. Study observations and caveats: Through a model of 13 V-J features, ophthalmopathy was separated from stable hyperthyroidism.

Germline loops: CDR1 DFQATT, CDR2 SNEGSKA (reference sequence). Trimming took off 6 bases at V and 5 bases at J, with 28 bases between the two ends. The CDR3 runs to 18 residues. Among the patients, aged 18 to 65, hyperthyroidism was newly diagnosed and had lasted under 2 months. The PBMCs studied were ones that came from roughly 11 ml fresh peripheral blood. RNA transcripts gave rise to amplified TCR beta CDR3 regions. The primer set for the first-round RT-PCR of the TCR CDR3 was HTBI. MiXCR, applied by TCRdb to the multiplex PCR reads, yields one record per CDR3 protein. The sample yields around 400,000 distinct CDR3 sequences, 13% seen once. A note on this clonotype: Its antigen remains unidentified.

The sequencing input was blood. J is TRBJ2-2 and V is TRBV20-1; possibly TRBD2 for D (6 bases). This receptor was obtained from a young woman with Graves' hyperthyroidism. Here the CDR3 reads CSATLISFEAGPTGELFF. The DNA for the CDR3 is TGCAGTGCGACCCTAATTTCGTTTGAGGCGGGGCCAACCGGGGAGCTGTTTTTT.